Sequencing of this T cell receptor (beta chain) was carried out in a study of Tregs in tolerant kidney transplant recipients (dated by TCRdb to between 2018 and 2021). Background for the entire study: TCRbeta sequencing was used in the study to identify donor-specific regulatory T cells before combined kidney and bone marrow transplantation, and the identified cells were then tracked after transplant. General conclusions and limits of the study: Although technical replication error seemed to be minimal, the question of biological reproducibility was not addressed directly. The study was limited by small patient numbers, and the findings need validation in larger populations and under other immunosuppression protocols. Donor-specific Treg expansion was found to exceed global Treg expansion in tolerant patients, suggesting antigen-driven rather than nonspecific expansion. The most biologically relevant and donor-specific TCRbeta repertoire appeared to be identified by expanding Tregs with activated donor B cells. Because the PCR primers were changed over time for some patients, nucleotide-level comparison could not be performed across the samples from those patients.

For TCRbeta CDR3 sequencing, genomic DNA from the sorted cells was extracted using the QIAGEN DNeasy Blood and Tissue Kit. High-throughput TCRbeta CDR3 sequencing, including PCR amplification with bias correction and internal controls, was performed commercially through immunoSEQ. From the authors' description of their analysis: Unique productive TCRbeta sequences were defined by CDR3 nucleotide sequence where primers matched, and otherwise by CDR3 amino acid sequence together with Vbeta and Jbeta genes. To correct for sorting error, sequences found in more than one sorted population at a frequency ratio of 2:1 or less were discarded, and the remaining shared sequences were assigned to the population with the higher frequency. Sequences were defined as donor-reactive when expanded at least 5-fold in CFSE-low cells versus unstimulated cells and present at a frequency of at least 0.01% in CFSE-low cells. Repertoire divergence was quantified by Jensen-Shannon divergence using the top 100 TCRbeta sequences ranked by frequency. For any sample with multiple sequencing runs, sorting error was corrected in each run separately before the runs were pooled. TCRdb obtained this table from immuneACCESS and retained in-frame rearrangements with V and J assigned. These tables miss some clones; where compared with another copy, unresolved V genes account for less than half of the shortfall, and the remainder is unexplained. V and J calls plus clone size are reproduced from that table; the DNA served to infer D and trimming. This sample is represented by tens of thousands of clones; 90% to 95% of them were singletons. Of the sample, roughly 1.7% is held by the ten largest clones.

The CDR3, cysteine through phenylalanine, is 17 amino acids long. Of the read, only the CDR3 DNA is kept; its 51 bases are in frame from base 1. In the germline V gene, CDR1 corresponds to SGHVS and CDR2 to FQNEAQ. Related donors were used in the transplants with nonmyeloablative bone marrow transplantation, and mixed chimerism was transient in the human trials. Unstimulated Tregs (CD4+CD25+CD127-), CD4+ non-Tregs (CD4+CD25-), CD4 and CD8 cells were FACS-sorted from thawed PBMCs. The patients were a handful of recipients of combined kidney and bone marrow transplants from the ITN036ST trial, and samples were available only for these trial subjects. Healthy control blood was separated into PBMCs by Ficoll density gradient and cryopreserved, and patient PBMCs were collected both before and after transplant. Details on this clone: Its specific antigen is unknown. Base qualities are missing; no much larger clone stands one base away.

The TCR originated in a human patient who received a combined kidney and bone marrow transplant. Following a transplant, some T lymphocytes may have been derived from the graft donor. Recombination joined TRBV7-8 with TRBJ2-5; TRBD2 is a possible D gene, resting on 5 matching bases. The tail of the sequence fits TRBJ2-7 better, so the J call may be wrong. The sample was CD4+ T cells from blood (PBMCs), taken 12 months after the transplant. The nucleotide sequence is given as TGTGCCAGCAGCCCGCGTTCGCCGGGGTCCCCGAGCTACGAGCAGTACTTC. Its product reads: CASSPRSPGSPSYEQYF.